This T cell receptor beta chain was retrieved from a study of T cells in Graves' hyperthyroidism and ophthalmopathy. On the study more broadly: Blood from the periphery was taken at initial diagnosis, before any treatment.

The source material, RNA transcripts, was used to amplify TCR beta CDR3 regions. During a first-round RT-PCR of the TCR CDR3, the HTBI primer set was used. In TCRdb, the multiplex PCR reads were re-called with MiXCR into one record per CDR3 protein. Altogether 500,000 to 650,000 distinct CDR3 sequences are present, less than 15% being singletons, with the ten largest covering over 11%. Whole-study findings and limits: Blood held most thyroid clonotypes expanded above 0.001 frequency.

The table lists this clonotype with many counts. Its antigen remains unidentified. Trimming took 2 bases from V and 8 from J, leaving 13 bases between them. Germline assignment: CDR1 SGHTA and CDR2 FQGNSA. The CDR3 runs to 14 residues. Absence of ophthalmopathy progression within 18 months defined stable Graves' hyperthyroidism. Out of more than 8 ml of fresh peripheral blood came the PBMCs. The V gene is TRBV7-2, the J gene TRBJ1-3; D call uncertain. This clonotype originated in a woman in her thirties or forties with Graves' hyperthyroidism. The source material was blood. CDR3 sequence: CASSLSAGRDTIYF. The CDR3 nucleotides are TGTGCCAGCAGCTTATCGGCCGGTCGGGACACCATATATTTT.